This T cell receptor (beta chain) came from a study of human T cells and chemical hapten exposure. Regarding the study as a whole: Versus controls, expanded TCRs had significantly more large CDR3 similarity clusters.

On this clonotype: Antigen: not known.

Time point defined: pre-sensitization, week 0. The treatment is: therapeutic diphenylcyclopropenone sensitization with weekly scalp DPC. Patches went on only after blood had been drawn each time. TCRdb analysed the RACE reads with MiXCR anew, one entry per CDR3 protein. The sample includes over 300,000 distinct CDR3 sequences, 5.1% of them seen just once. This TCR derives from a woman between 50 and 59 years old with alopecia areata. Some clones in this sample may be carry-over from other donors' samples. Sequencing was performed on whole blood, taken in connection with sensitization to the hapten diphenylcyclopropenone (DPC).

DNA for the CDR3: TGTGCCAGCAGTTTAGCGCAGGCGGATACGCAGTATTTT. It encodes CASSLAQADTQYF. The V and J genes are TRBV12-3 or TRBV12-4 and TRBJ2-3; D is uncertain. Between the trimmed V and J ends, which lost 0 bases and 6 bases, there was a span of 7 bases. CDR3 size: 13 residues.